Listed here are 27 T cell receptor beta chains from one sample, sequenced in a study of Graves' ophthalmopathy and Graves' hyperthyroidism. The TCR beta CDR3 regions underwent amplification from RNA transcripts. Amplification began with first-round RT-PCR using HTBI primers, then second-round multiplex PCR was performed. TCRdb analysed the multiplex PCR reads with MiXCR anew, one entry per CDR3 protein. The data contain about 1.2 million distinct CDR3 sequences, 35% to 45% of them singletons. The sample consisted of peripheral blood or thyroid tissue (not recorded which). The receptor source for this set is an adult man with Graves' hyperthyroidism.

This chain connects TRBV6-6 to TRBJ1-2, with a weak D call TRBD1 (6 bases). The germline V and J ends were trimmed by 2 bases and 7 bases, with 11 bases remaining between them. The CDR3 extends over 13 amino acids. Germline values: CDR1 MNHNY, CDR2 SVGAGI (reference sequence). The CDR3 coding sequence is TGTGCCAGCAGTTACCAGGGGTCTGGTGGCTACACCTTC. Its translation: CASSYQGSGGYTF.

In regard to this clonotype: A read error may produce the germline difference seen at one junction end. CDR3 loop: CASSFPGMDQPQHF. The CDR3 DNA reads TGTGCCAGCAGTTTTCCAGGGATGGATCAGCCCCAGCATTTT. V is TRBV10-3 and J is TRBJ1-5; possible D gene TRBD1, 5 bases. Germline V gene sequence: CDR1 ENHRY, CDR2 SYGVKD. The CDR3 totals 14 residues.

This clonotype was seen repeatedly, ten times or more. The chain couples TRBV15 to TRBJ2-7, with 11 bases lining up with TRBD2. CDR3 length: 17 residues. V was pared by 1 base and J by 3 bases, with 8 bases of the junction left unmatched. Germline CDR1 and CDR2: LNHNV and YYDKDF (reference sequence). This CDR3 reads CATSRVTLAGVFYEQYF. The DNA of the CDR3 is TGTGCCACCAGCAGAGTTACACTAGCGGGAGTCTTCTACGAGCAGTACTTC.

The table lists this clonotype with many counts. The chain uses TRBV13 and TRBJ2-7, with no clear D. The CDR3 contains 14 residues. Germline V gene data show CDR1 as PRHDT and CDR2 as FYEKMQ (reference sequence). V lost 1 base and J 3 bases, leaving 10 bases between the germline ends. The CDR3 loop is CASSLEGRSYEQYF. As DNA, the CDR3 is TGTGCCAGCAGCTTAGAAGGTCGGAGCTACGAGCAGTACTTC. The variable domain in full, completed from reference TRBV13 and TRBJ2-7, reads AAGVIQSPRHLIKEKRETATLKCYPIPRHDTVYWYQQGPGQDPQFLISFYEKMQSDKGSIPDRFSAQQFSDYHSELNMSSLELGDSALYFCASSLEGRSYEQYFGPGTRLTVT.

This clonotype was observed a handful of times. The gene calls are TRBV20-1 and TRBJ2-5; TRBD1 aligns across 10 bases. CDR3 length: 14 amino acids. V shed 5 bases and J 5 bases; nucleotides not matched to a gene: 8. Germline values: CDR1 DFQATT, CDR2 SNEGSKA (reference sequence). This chain's CDR3 is CSAQRDRGRETQYF. CDR3 nucleotides: TGCAGTGCTCAGCGGGACAGGGGTCGGGAGACCCAGTACTTC.

This clonotype was picked up many times. V is TRBV2 and J is TRBJ2-5; D assignment may be TRBD1 or TRBD2 (5 bases each). Germline V gene data show CDR1 as SNHLY and CDR2 as FYNNEI. The CDR3 has 16 residues. Between the trimmed V and J ends, which lost 11 bases and 3 bases, there was a span of 25 bases. CDR3: CARNPGTSRAEETQYF. CDR3 DNA: TGTGCCCGGAACCCCGGGACGTCGAGGGCGGAAGAGACCCAGTACTTC.

This clonotype was counted many times. The chain employs TRBV14 and TRBJ2-7; TRBD2 matches 13 bases. CDR1 and CDR2 from the germline V gene are SGHDN and FVKESK. This CDR3 spans 16 amino acids. The V segment lost 1 base and the J segment 6 bases; nucleotides outside the gene matches: 6. The CDR3 DNA sequence: TGTGCCAGCAGCCAAGTTTCGGGACTAGCGGGGTTCGAGCAGTACTTC. Translation gives CASSQVSGLAGFEQYF.

This clonotype was seen at least ten times. As DNA, the CDR3 is TGTGCCAGCAGTTCTAACAGGGTCGGGCAGTACTTC. Translated, it gives CASSSNRVGQYF. The rearrangement uses TRBV12-3 or TRBV12-4 and TRBJ2-7; possibly TRBD1 for D (6 bases). The CDR3 is made up of 12 amino acids. With 4 bases removed from V and 9 bases from J, the gap between germline ends came to 13 bases.

The V call is TRBV28, the J call TRBJ1-4, with a tentative D call TRBD1 (5 bases). The CDR3 contains 12 residues. Between the trimmed V and J ends, which lost 8 bases and 7 bases, there was a span of 11 bases. Germline loops: CDR1 MDHEN, CDR2 SYDVKM. In DNA form, the CDR3 reads TGTGCCAGCGGGGGAGGAAGTGAAAAACTGTTTTTT. The encoded protein is CASGGGSEKLFF.

This clonotype came up a few times. The J gene is TRBJ2-7, the V gene TRBV6-2 or TRBV6-3; 7 bases are a match to TRBD1. This CDR3 spans 17 amino acids. CDR1 is MNHEY, CDR2 SVGEGT, per germline. The ends lost 7 bases at V and 6 bases at J; junction bases unmatched: 21. DNA of the CDR3: TGTGCCAGCAATGTAGACAGGGACGGTCTCGGATGGGGCGAGCAGTACTTC. It codes for CASNVDRDGLGWGEQYF.

This clonotype was counted at least ten times. The V call is TRBV4-1, the J call TRBJ1-1; D is ambiguous. Germline V gene lookup returns CDR1 MGHRA and CDR2 YSYEKL. The V gene lost 3 bases and the J gene lost 6 bases, with 5 bases spanning the gap. CDR3 length equals 11 residues. The CDR3: CASSQRAEAFF. Written as DNA, the CDR3 is TGCGCCAGCAGCCAGAGGGCTGAAGCTTTCTTT.

This clonotype was seen a single time. It may be a read error: a sequence one base away is much more abundant. The V and J genes are TRBV6-5 and TRBJ2-5; 10 positions match TRBD1. V dropped 7 bases and J dropped 9; count of bases not matched to a gene: 11. The CDR3 is made up of 14 amino acids. The V gene's germline CDR1 is MNHEY and CDR2 SVGAGI. CDR3 DNA: TGTGCCAGCACCCCGGACAGGGGGGGCGAATCCCAGTACTTC. Its translation: CASTPDRGGESQYF.

This clonotype has at least ten counts. J is TRBJ1-1 and V is TRBV29-1; tentatively, D is TRBD1 (6 bases). This CDR3 contains 13 residues. CDR1 is SQVTM, CDR2 ANQGSEA, per germline. V lost 7 bases and J lost 0, with 12 bases in between. This CDR3 is CSGGDILNTEAFF. The CDR3 DNA follows: TGCAGCGGGGGGGACATACTGAACACTGAAGCTTTCTTT.

V and J are TRBV25-1 and TRBJ1-1; D uncertain. Trimming shortened V by 6 bases and J by 6 bases, and 20 bases separated the two germline ends. Germline V CDR1 and CDR2: MGHDK, SYGVNS. This CDR3 has 15 amino acids. The CDR3 reads CASSENRERGPEAFF. The CDR3 region has the DNA TGTGCCAGCAGCGAAAACCGAGAACGTGGCCCTGAAGCTTTCTTT. Full variable domain (rest looked up from reference TRBV25-1 and TRBJ1-1): EADIYQTPRYLVIGTGKKITLECSQTMGHDKMYWYQQDPGMELHLIHYSYGVNSTEKGDLSSESTVSRIRTEHFPLTLESARPSHTSQYLCASSENRERGPEAFFGQGTRLTVV.

The chain combines TRBV29-1 with TRBJ2-7, with 11 bases aligning to TRBD1. The CDR3 loop spans 12 amino acids. The germline gives CDR1 SQVTM, CDR2 ANQGSEA. The CDR3 is CSGQGALDEQYF. In DNA form, the CDR3 reads TGCAGTGGACAGGGGGCCCTCGACGAGCAGTACTTC.

The V and J genes are TRBV2 and TRBJ2-6, with D unclear. Per the germline V gene, CDR1 is SNHLY and CDR2 is FYNNEI. V was clipped by 7 bases and J by 12 bases, with 10 bases between them. CDR3 length equals 11 residues. CDR3 sequence reads: CASKLERVLTF. CDR3 nucleotide sequence: TGTGCCAGCAAACTTGAGCGCGTCCTGACTTTC.

This clonotype appeared once. The chain joins TRBV7-2 to TRBJ1-5; the match to TRBD1 covers 8 bases. The CDR3 has 16 residues. V lost 6 bases to trimming and J lost 11 bases; unmatched junction nucleotides: 18. CDR1 is SGHTA, CDR2 FQGNSA, per germline. The CDR3 DNA sequence: TGTGCCAGCAGTCGCGCAGGGGGCGCTTGGCAAGAGACCCAGCATTTT. The encoded protein is CASSRAGGAWQETQHF.

The chain joins TRBV30 to TRBJ2-7; the D is unclear. The germline gives CDR1 GTSNPN, CDR2 SVGIG (reference sequence). Trimming shortened V by 5 bases and J by 2 bases, and 4 bases separated the two germline ends. This CDR3 is built from 10 residues. The CDR3 loop is CAWGAYEQYF. The DNA for the CDR3 is TGTGCCTGGGGGGCCTACGAGCAGTACTTC.

This clonotype came up many times. The chain uses TRBV7-7 and TRBJ1-3, with unresolved D. CDR1 SSHAT and CDR2 FNYEAQ come from the germline V gene (reference sequence). The V end lost 6 bases, the J end lost 4 bases, and 10 bases lay between the germline ends. This CDR3 region has 13 residues. The CDR3 DNA reads as TGTGCCAGCAGTTCACTGTCGGGAAACACCATATATTTT. As protein: CASSSLSGNTIYF.

This clonotype showed up just a few times. This may be a read error, as it is one base from a much larger clone. The V gene is TRBV2, the J gene TRBJ1-1, with D perhaps TRBD1 (5 bases). Germline CDR1 reads SNHLY; CDR2 reads FYNNEI. The CDR3 extends over 11 amino acids. CDR3 sequence reads: CASSDQGEASF. The CDR3 nucleotides read TGTGCCAGCAGCGACCAGGGTGAAGCTTCCTTT.

The rearrangement links TRBV2 to TRBJ2-2, with TRBD1 matching over 8 bases. The CDR3 spans 16 residues. The junction had 11 bases not matched to a gene; V was cut back by 4 bases and J by 7 bases. Per the germline V gene, CDR1 is SNHLY and CDR2 is FYNNEI. The CDR3 sequence is CASSGVRGRVDGELFF. Here the CDR3 DNA reads TGTGCCAGCAGTGGGGTCAGGGGGCGCGTAGACGGGGAGCTGTTTTTT.

This clonotype was counted only a few times. The gene calls are TRBV5-4 and TRBJ1-1; the match to TRBD1 covers 7 bases. The germline V gene has CDR1 SGHNT and CDR2 YYREEE (reference sequence). V lost 4 bases and J lost 3; bases outside the gene matches: 9. This CDR3 comprises 15 residues. CDR3 DNA: TGTGCCAGCAGCAGATTGACAGGGCGTGACACTGAAGCTTTCTTT. Its translation is CASSRLTGRDTEAFF.

Turning to this clonotype: A read error is possible here, since a much larger clone lies one base away. The chain uses TRBV14 and TRBJ2-7; a weak D match, TRBD1 (6 bases). CDR3 size: 12 residues. Per germline, CDR1 SGHDN and CDR2 FVKESK. In nucleotides, the CDR3 is TGTGCCTGCAGCCGCGAGGACAGTCCCCAGTACTTC. Translation: CACSREDSPQYF. The entire variable domain, with the rest obtained from reference TRBV14 and TRBJ2-7, is as follows: EAGVTQFPSHSVIEKGQTVTLRCDPISGHDNLYWYRRVMGKEIKFLLHFVKESKQDESGMPNNRFLAERTGGTYSTLKVQPAELEDSGVYFCACSREDSPQYFGPGTRLTVT.

The table lists this clonotype with a few counts. Mismatch with germline at one junction end may stem from a read error. The V and J genes are TRBV7-2 and TRBJ2-2; 7 bases align to TRBD2. This CDR3 is built from 17 residues. Germline values: CDR1 SGHTA, CDR2 FQGNSA. The CDR3, as DNA: TGTGCCAGCAGCTTAATTAGGCGTACGGGGGGAGACAATGAGCAGTTTTTT. Amino acids: CASSLIRRTGGDNEQFF. Variable domain in full (rest from reference TRBV7-2 and TRBJ2-2): GAGVSQSPSNKVTEKGKDVELRCDPISGHTALYWYRQSLGQGLEFLIYFQGNSAPDKSGLPSDRFSAERTGGSVSTLTIQRTQQEDSAVYLCASSLIRRTGGDNEQFFGEGSRLTVL.

The chain is built from TRBV10-2 and TRBJ1-1; 10 positions agree with TRBD1. V was pared by 2 bases and J by 6 bases, with 3 bases of the junction left unmatched. CDR3 length: 14 amino acids. Germline V lookup: CDR1 WSHSY, CDR2 SAAADI. The chain's CDR3 is CASSEDRGLSEAFF. CDR3 nucleotide sequence: TGCGCCAGCAGTGAGGACAGGGGGCTCTCTGAAGCTTTCTTT.

J is TRBJ1-2 and V is TRBV2, with 10 bases fitting TRBD1. V shed 2 bases, J shed 5 bases, and the junction held 2 bases outside the gene matches. This CDR3 comprises 14 residues. Germline loops: CDR1 SNHLY, CDR2 FYNNEI. CDR3 nucleotides: TGTGCCAGCAGTGAATTGGGACAGGGGTATGGCTACACCTTC. It yields the protein CASSELGQGYGYTF.

This clonotype occurred a few times. This chain joins TRBV7-6 and TRBJ2-2; 7 nucleotides line up with TRBD2. The germline V gene has CDR1 SGHVS and CDR2 FNYEAQ. The CDR3 is made up of 16 amino acids. The J segment lost 5 bases and the V segment lost 0 bases, leaving 6 bases of the junction unmatched. The CDR3 reads CASSLAAGVLTGELFF. In DNA, the CDR3 is TGTGCCAGCAGCTTAGCGGCGGGAGTCCTGACCGGGGAGCTGTTTTTT.